This T cell receptor beta chain derives from a study of T cells in Graves' hyperthyroidism and ophthalmopathy. Study as a whole: Any treatment followed the collection of peripheral blood at initial diagnosis.

J lost 6 bases, V lost 10 bases, and 12 bases had no gene match. CDR3 length: 14 residues. CDR1 MNHNS and CDR2 SASEGT come from the germline V gene. Authors of the study amplified TCR beta CDR3 regions from RNA transcripts. HTBI primers were used for first-round RT-PCR of the TCR CDR3. TCRdb called the multiplex PCR reads again in MiXCR, with one record for every CDR3 protein. The table records roughly 200,000 distinct CDR3 sequences, less than 20% of them present only once. Those with hyperthyroidism were 18 to 65 years old, newly diagnosed, and ill for under 2 months. The study left out patients who had uncontrolled infection, other autoimmune disease, pregnancy or lactation. This clonotype was observed a few times.

The source is a woman aged 50 to 60 with Graves' hyperthyroidism. The gene calls are TRBV6-1 and TRBJ1-2; 9 positions agree with TRBD1. Sequenced sample: blood. CDR3 loop: CATFFLGTGNGYTF. The CDR3 nucleotides read TGTGCCACCTTCTTCCTAGGGACAGGGAATGGCTACACCTTC.